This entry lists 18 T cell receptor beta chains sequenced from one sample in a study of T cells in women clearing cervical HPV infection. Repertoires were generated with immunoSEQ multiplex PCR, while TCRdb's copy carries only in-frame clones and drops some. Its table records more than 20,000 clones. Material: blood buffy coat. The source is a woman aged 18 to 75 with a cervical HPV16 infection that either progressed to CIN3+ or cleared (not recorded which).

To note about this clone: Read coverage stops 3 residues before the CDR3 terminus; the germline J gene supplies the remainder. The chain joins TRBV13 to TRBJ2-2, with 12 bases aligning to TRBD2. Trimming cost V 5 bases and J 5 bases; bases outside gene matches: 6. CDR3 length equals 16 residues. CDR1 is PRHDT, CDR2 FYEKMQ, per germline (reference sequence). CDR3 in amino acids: CASSPAGTSGTGELFF. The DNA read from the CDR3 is TGTGCCAGCAGCCCAGCCGGGACTAGCGGGACCGGGGAG.

CDR3: CASSVQEDTDTQYF. CDR3 bases read: TGTGCCAGCAGTGTACAGGAGGACACAGATACG. V is TRBV6-1 and J is TRBJ2-3; D assignment may be TRBD1 or TRBD2 (5 bases each). The CDR3 is cut off 3 residues early in the read; its end comes from the germline J gene. Germline CDR1 MNHNS, CDR2 SASEGT. Trimming pared 4 bases from V and 2 bases from J, leaving 10 bases between. The CDR3 is 14 amino acids.

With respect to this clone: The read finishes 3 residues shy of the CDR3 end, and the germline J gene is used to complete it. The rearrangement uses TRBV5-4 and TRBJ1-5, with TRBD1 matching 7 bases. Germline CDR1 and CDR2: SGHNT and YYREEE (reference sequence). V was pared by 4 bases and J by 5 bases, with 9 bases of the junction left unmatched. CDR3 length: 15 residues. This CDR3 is CASSHQGVRDQPQHF. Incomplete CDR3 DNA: TGTGCCAGCAGCCACCAGGGGGTCAGGGATCAGCCC.

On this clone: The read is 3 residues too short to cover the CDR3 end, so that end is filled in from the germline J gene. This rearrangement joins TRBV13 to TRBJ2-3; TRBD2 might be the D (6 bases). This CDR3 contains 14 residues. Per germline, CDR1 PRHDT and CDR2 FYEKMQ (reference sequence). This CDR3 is CASSPRDSVRTQYF. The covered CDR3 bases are TGTGCCAGCAGCCCCCGGGACTCGGTCCGGACG.

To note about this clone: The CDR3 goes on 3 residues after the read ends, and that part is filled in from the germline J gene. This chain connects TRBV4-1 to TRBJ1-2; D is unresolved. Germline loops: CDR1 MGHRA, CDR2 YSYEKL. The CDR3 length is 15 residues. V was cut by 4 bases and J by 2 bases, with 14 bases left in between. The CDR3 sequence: CASSRPSGENYGYTF. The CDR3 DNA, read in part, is TGCGCCAGCAGCCGGCCTTCCGGGGAGAACTATGGC.

CDR3 bases read: TGTGCCAGCAGCTTAGACGGTGGGGGGGCGCACGAC. It encodes CASSLDGGGAHD. The CDR3 in full is CASSLDGGGAHDYTF. This rearrangement joins TRBV7-7 to TRBJ1-2; perhaps TRBD1 as D (6 bases). The CDR3 end lies 3 residues beyond the end of the read and is filled in from the germline J gene. CDR1 is SSHAT and CDR2 is FNYEAQ in the germline V gene (reference sequence). This CDR3 contains 15 residues.

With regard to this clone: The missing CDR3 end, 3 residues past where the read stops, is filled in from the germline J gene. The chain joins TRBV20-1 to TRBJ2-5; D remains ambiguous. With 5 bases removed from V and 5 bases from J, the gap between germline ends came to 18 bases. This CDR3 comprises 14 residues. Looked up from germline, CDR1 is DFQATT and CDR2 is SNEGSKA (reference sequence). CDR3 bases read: TGCAGTGCTGAATTAAGGGTCGGCGTGGAGACC. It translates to CSAELRVGVET. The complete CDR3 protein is CSAELRVGVETQYF.

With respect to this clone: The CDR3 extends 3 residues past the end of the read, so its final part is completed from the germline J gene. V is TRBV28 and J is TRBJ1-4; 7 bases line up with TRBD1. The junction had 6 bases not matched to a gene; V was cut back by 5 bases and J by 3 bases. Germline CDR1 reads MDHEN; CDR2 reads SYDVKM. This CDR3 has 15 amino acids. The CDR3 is CASSPQGNANEKLFF. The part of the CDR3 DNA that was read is TGTGCCAGCAGTCCACAGGGGAACGCTAATGAAAAA.

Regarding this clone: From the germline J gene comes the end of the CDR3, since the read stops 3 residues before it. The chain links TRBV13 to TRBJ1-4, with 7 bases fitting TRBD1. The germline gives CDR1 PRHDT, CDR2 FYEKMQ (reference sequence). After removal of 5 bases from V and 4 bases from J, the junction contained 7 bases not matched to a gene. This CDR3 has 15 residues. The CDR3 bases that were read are TGTGCCAGCAGCCAATCCCCAGGGGGTAATGAAAAA. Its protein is CASSQSPGGNEK. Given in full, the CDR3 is CASSQSPGGNEKLFF.

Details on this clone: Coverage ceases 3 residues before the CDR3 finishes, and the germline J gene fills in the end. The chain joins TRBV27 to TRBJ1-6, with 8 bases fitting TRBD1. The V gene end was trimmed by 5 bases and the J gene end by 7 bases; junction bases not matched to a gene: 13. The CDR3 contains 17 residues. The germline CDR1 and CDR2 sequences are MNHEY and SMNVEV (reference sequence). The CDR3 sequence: CASSLAGTGGWNSPLHF. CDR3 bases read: TGTGCCAGCAGTCTCGCCGGGACAGGTGGATGGAATTCACCC.

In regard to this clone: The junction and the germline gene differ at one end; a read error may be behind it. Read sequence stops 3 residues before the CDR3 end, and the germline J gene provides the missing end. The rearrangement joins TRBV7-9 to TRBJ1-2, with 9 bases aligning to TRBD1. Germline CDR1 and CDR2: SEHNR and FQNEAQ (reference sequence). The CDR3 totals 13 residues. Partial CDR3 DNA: TGTTCCAGCAGCTTGGGGACAGGGTACGAC. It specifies CSSSLGTGYD. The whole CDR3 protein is CSSSLGTGYDYTF.

CDR3 DNA (partial): TGCGCCAGCAGCTTGATAGGACTAGCGGGACTCACG. Translation gives CASSLIGLAGLT. In full, the CDR3 reads CASSLIGLAGLTYTF. The V gene is TRBV5-1, the J gene TRBJ1-2; TRBD1 might be the D (5 bases). The read ends 3 residues before the CDR3 terminus; that terminus is restored from the germline J gene. This CDR3 is 15 amino acids long. CDR1 and CDR2 (germline): SGHRS, YFSETQ.

The CDR3 protein is CASRRSTATDTQYF. The CDR3 bases that were read are TGTGCCAGCAGGAGGTCGACAGCAACAGATACG. The chain joins TRBV12-3 or TRBV12-4 to TRBJ2-3; weak D call: TRBD1 (5 bases). From the germline J gene comes the end of the CDR3, since the read stops 3 residues before it. Trimming stripped 6 bases from V and 3 bases from J, with 13 bases between. The CDR3 length is 14 residues.

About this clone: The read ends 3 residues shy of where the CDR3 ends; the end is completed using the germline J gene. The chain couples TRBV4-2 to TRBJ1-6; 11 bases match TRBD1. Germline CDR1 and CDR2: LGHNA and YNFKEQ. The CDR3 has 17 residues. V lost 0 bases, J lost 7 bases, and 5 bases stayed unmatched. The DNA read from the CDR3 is TGTGCCAGCAGCCAAGATGTAAGGACAGGGGGCAATTCACCC. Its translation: CASSQDVRTGGNSP. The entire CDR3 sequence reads CASSQDVRTGGNSPLHF.

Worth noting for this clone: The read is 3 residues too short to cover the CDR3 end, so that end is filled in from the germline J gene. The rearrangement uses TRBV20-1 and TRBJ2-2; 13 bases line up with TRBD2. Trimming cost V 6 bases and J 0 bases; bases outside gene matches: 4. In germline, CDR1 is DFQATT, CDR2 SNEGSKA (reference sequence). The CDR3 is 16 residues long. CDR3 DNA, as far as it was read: TGCAGTGCCGTGACTAGCGGGAGGACGAACACCGGGGAG. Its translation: CSAVTSGRTNTGE. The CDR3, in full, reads CSAVTSGRTNTGELFF.

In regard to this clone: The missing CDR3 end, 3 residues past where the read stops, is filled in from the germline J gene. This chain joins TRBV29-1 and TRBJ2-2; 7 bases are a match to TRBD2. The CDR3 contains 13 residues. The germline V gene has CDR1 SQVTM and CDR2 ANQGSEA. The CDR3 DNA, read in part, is TGCAGCGTACGGGGGGACGGGAATTCACCG. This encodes CSVRGDGNSP. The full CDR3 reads CSVRGDGNSPLFF.

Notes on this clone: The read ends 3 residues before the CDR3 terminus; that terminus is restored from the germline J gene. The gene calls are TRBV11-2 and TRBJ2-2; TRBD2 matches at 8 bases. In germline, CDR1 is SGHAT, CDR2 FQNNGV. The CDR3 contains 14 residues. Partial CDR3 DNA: TGTGCCAGCAGCTTCGGGGGGGCTAATGAAAAG. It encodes CASSFGGANEK. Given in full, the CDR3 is CASSFGGANEKLFF.

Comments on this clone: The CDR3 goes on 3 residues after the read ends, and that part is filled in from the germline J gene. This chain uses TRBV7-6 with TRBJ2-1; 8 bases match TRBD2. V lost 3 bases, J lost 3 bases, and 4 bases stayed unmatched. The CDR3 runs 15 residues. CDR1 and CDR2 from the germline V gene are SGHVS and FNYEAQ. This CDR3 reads CASSFLREDYNEQFF. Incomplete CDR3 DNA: TGTGCCAGCAGCTTCCTGCGGGAGGACTACAATGAG.